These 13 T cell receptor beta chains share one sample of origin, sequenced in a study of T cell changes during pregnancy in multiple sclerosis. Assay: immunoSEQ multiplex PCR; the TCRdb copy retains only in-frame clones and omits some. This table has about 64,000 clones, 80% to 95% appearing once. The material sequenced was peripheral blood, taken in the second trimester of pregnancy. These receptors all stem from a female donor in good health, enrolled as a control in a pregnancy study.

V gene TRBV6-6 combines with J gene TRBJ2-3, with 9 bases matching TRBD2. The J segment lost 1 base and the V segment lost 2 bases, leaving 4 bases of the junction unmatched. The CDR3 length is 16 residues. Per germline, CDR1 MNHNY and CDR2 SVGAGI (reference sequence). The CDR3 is CASSYGTSSRTDTQYF. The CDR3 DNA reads TGTGCCAGCAGTTACGGGACTAGCAGCCGCACAGATACGCAGTATTTT.

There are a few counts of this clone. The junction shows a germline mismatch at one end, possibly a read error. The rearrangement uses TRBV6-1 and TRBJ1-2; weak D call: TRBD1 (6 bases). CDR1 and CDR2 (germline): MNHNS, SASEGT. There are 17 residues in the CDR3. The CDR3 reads CASREDLWGRGDYGYTF. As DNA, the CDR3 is TGTGCCAGCAGGGAAGACCTTTGGGGCAGGGGCGACTATGGCTACACCTTC.

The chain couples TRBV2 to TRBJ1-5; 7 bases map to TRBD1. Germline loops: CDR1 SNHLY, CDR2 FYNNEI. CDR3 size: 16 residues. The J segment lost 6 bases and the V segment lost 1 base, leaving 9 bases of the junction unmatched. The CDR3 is CASSEVMAGGGQPQHF. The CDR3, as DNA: TGTGCCAGCAGTGAAGTGATGGCAGGGGGAGGTCAGCCCCAGCATTTT.

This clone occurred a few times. The CDR3 loop is CASSPIGQGTYEQYF. CDR3 DNA: TGTGCCAGCAGCCCGATAGGACAGGGCACCTACGAGCAGTACTTC. This rearrangement joins TRBV9 to TRBJ2-7, with 8 bases that match TRBD1. Germline trimming cut 4 bases from V and 2 bases from J; bases unmatched to any gene: 8. Germline V gene sequence: CDR1 SGDLS, CDR2 YYNGEE. The CDR3 is 15 residues long.

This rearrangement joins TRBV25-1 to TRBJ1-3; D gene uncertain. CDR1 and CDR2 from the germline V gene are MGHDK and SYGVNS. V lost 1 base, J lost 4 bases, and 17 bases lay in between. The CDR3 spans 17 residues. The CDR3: CASSESAGTTAGNTIYF. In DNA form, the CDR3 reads TGTGCCAGCAGTGAATCCGCAGGTACCACGGCGGGAAACACCATATATTTT. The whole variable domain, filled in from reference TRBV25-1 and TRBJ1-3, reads EADIYQTPRYLVIGTGKKITLECSQTMGHDKMYWYQQDPGMELHLIHYSYGVNSTEKGDLSSESTVSRIRTEHFPLTLESARPSHTSQYLCASSESAGTTAGNTIYFGEGSWLTVV.

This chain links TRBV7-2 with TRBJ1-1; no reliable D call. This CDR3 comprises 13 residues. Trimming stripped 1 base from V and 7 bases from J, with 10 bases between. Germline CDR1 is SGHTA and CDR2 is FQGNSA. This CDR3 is CASSLVDWLEAFF. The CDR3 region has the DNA TGTGCCAGCAGCTTAGTCGATTGGCTTGAAGCTTTCTTT.

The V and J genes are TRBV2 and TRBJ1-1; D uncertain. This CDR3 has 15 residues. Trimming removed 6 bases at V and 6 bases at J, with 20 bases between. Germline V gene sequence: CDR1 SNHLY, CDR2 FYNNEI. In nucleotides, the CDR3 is TGTGCCAGCAGGGTGGGCAGCAACCGTATGGCTGAAGCTTTCTTT. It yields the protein CASRVGSNRMAEAFF.

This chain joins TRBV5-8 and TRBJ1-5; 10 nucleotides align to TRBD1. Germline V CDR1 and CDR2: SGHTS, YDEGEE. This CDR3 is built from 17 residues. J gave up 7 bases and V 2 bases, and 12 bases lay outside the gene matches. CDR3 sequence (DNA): TGTGCCAGCAGCTTATCCTCCGGGACAGGGGTTCGACAGCCCCAGCATTTT. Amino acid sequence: CASSLSSGTGVRQPQHF.

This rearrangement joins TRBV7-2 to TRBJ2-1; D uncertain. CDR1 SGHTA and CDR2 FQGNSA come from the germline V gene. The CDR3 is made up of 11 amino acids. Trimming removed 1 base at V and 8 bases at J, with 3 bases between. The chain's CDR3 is CASSLVDEQFF. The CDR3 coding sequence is TGTGCCAGCAGCTTAGTAGATGAGCAGTTCTTC. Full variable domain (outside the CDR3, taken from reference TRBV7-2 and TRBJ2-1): GAGVSQSPSNKVTEKGKDVELRCDPISGHTALYWYRQSLGQGLEFLIYFQGNSAPDKSGLPSDRFSAERTGGSVSTLTIQRTQQEDSAVYLCASSLVDEQFFGPGTRLTVL.

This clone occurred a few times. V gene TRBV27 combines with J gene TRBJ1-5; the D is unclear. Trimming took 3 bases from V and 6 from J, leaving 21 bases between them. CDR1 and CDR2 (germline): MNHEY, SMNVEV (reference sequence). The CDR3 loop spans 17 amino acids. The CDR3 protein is CASSLFGTVPFSQPQHF. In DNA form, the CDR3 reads TGTGCCAGCAGTTTGTTCGGAACAGTCCCTTTTAGTCAGCCCCAGCATTTT.

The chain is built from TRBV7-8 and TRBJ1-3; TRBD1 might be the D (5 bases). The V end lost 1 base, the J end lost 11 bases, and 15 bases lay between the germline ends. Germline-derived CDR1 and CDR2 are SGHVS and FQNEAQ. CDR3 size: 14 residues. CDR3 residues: CASSLEVQTGAIYF. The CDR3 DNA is TGTGCCAGCAGCTTAGAAGTCCAAACGGGGGCCATATATTTT.

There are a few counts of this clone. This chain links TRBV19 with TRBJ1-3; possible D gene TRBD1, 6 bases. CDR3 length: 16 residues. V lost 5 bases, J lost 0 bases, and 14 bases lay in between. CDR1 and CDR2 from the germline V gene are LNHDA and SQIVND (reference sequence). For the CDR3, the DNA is TGTGCCAGTAGTGTCTCACAGGGCGACTCTGGAAACACCATATATTTT. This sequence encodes CASSVSQGDSGNTIYF.

The CDR3 is CIGAGNTEAFF. The CDR3 nucleotides are TGCATCGGCGCGGGGAACACTGAAGCTTTCTTT. The gene calls are TRBV29-1 and TRBJ1-1; D remains unclear. There are 11 residues in the CDR3. Germline-derived CDR1 and CDR2 are SQVTM and ANQGSEA.